The 23 T cell receptor beta chains below come from one sample, sequenced in a study of T cell repertoires in cytomegalovirus infection. MiXCR, run by TCRdb on the reads, gives a single entry per CDR3 protein. The sample includes around 200,000 distinct CDR3 sequences, about 38% of them seen just once. The antigens of these receptors remain unknown. The material was CD8+ T cells from cultured PBMCs, obtained from culture after CMV antigen stimulation. All receptors derive from a human donor in good health (CMV status not recorded). Some clones in this sample may be carry-over from other donors' samples.

This clonotype appeared a few times. The rearrangement joins TRBV6-2 or TRBV6-3 to TRBJ2-2; 10 bases line up with TRBD1. The germline V gene encodes CDR1 MNHEY and CDR2 SVGEGT. Trimming removed 5 bases from V and 1 base from J; junction bases left unmatched: 10. The CDR3 runs 18 residues. CDR3 nucleotide sequence: TGTGCCAGCAGTCCCCTTTGGACAGGGGGGCTGAACACCGGGGAGCTGTTTTTT. Translation: CASSPLWTGGLNTGELFF.

This clonotype was observed a few times. This rearrangement joins TRBV7-3 to TRBJ2-2; the D is unclear. The CDR3 contains 16 residues. V lost 5 bases and J lost 1, with 14 bases in between. CDR1 SGHTA and CDR2 FQGTGA come from the germline V gene. In nucleotides, the CDR3 is TGTGCCAGCAGCCTGCATGGCGCACAGAACACCGGGGAGCTGTTTTTT. This sequence encodes CASSLHGAQNTGELFF.

The chain couples TRBV7-3 to TRBJ2-3, with TRBD1 matching 9 bases. This CDR3 region has 15 residues. The V and J ends lost 4 bases and 3 bases, in that order; junction bases with no gene match: 5. Germline V gene data show CDR1 as SGHTA and CDR2 as FQGTGA. The CDR3: CASSSTGGRTDTQYF. The CDR3 DNA reads TGTGCCAGCAGCTCCACAGGGGGCAGGACAGATACGCAGTATTTT.

This clonotype has a handful of counts. The V and J genes are TRBV4-1 and TRBJ2-1; 10 bases map to TRBD2. CDR1 is MGHRA and CDR2 is YSYEKL in the germline V gene. V lost 3 bases and J lost 0; bases outside the gene matches: 2. CDR3 length: 16 amino acids. This chain's CDR3 is CASSHPSGGSYNEQFF. The CDR3 nucleotides are TGCGCCAGCAGCCATCCTAGCGGGGGCTCCTACAATGAGCAGTTCTTC.

In this sample, this clonotype turned up many times. This chain uses TRBV7-6 with TRBJ2-2; D may be TRBD2 (6 bases). The germline gives CDR1 SGHVS, CDR2 FNYEAQ. With 5 bases removed from V and 5 bases from J, the gap between germline ends came to 12 bases. The CDR3 contains 14 residues. The CDR3 nucleotides read TGTGCCAGCAGCGAAAGACGGGGGACCGGGGAGCTGTTTTTT. This translates into CASSERRGTGELFF.

In its sample, this clonotype was seen a few times. This chain joins TRBV7-2 and TRBJ1-3, with D perhaps matching TRBD1 (6 bases). Germline loops: CDR1 SGHTA, CDR2 FQGNSA. Trimming cost V 3 bases and J 0 bases, with 6 bases left between them. The CDR3 length is 14 residues. The CDR3 spells CASSLTGSGNTIYF. CDR3 in DNA: TGTGCCAGCAGCTTGACAGGCTCTGGAAACACCATATATTTT.

This clonotype was recorded a few times. The rearrangement uses TRBV12-5 and TRBJ1-2; 7 nucleotides agree with TRBD1. This CDR3 spans 13 amino acids. Trimming cost V 6 bases and J 6 bases; bases outside gene matches: 7. Germline values: CDR1 LGHNT, CDR2 FRNRAP. DNA of the CDR3: TGTGCTAGTGGACAGGGGACGGCTGATGGCTACACCTTC. Translation: CASGQGTADGYTF.

Only a few counts were recorded for this clonotype. The J gene is TRBJ1-2, the V gene TRBV25-1; D remains ambiguous. The V end lost 4 bases, the J end lost 6 bases, and 6 bases lay between the germline ends. CDR1 and CDR2 (germline): MGHDK, SYGVNS. This CDR3 comprises 11 residues. This chain's CDR3 is CASSVPNGYTF. CDR3 coding DNA: TGTGCCAGCAGTGTTCCGAATGGCTACACCTTC.

CDR3 region: CASRIGTSGTYEQYF. The CDR3, as DNA: TGCGCCAGCAGAATCGGGACTAGCGGAACCTACGAGCAGTACTTC. The chain combines TRBV5-1 with TRBJ2-7, with 11 nucleotides matching TRBD2. The CDR3 spans 15 residues. V lost 5 bases, J lost 2 bases, and 6 bases stayed unmatched. Germline CDR1 reads SGHRS; CDR2 reads YFSETQ.

This chain links TRBV6-1 with TRBJ1-4; weak D call: TRBD1 (6 bases). The germline CDR1 and CDR2 sequences are MNHNS and SASEGT. The CDR3 extends over 17 amino acids. The ends were cut back, 2 bases at V and 0 bases at J, with 13 bases in the middle. DNA of the CDR3: TGTGCCAGCAGTGAACGGTCGGGGGCCGCAACTAATGAAAAACTGTTTTTT. It translates to CASSERSGAATNEKLFF.

This CDR3 is CASSFLSGEDTQYF. DNA for the CDR3: TGTGCCAGCAGTTTTCTGTCCGGTGAAGATACGCAGTATTTT. The V gene is TRBV27, the J gene TRBJ2-3; D is undetermined. V was cut by 3 bases and J by 5 bases, with 12 bases left in between. The germline V gene encodes CDR1 MNHEY and CDR2 SMNVEV (reference sequence). The CDR3 extends over 14 amino acids.

This clonotype was observed a few times. The rearrangement links TRBV27 to TRBJ2-1; 11 bases are a match to TRBD2. Germline V gene sequence: CDR1 MNHEY, CDR2 SMNVEV (reference sequence). V lost 3 bases, J lost 7 bases, and 5 bases stayed unmatched. The CDR3 is 15 amino acids. The CDR3 DNA is TGTGCCAGCAGTTTCCCGACTAGCGGGGAGAATGAGCAGTTCTTC. Protein product: CASSFPTSGENEQFF.

This clonotype occurred a few times. The chain links TRBV12-5 to TRBJ1-1; D unresolved. The CDR3 is made up of 14 amino acids. Trimming shortened V by 5 bases and J by 1 base, and 11 bases separated the two germline ends. Germline V gives CDR1 LGHNT, CDR2 FRNRAP. This chain's CDR3 is CASGQELSNTEAFF. The DNA for the CDR3 is TGTGCTAGTGGTCAAGAACTCTCGAACACTGAAGCTTTCTTT.

The J gene is TRBJ1-1, the V gene TRBV7-9; maybe TRBD1 (5 bases). V dropped 3 bases and J dropped 0 bases, with 17 bases sitting between them. Germline CDR1 SEHNR, CDR2 FQNEAQ (reference sequence). The CDR3 is 17 amino acids. The CDR3 sequence is CASSFQGIHPMNTEAFF. CDR3 nucleotides: TGTGCCAGCAGCTTCCAGGGTATCCATCCTATGAACACTGAAGCTTTCTTT. Combining the CDR3 with reference TRBV7-9 and TRBJ1-1 gives the whole variable domain DTGVSQNPRHKITKRGQNVTFRCDPISEHNRLYWYRQTLGQGPEFLTYFQNEAQLEKSRLLSDRFSAERPKGSFSTLEIQRTEQGDSAMYLCASSFQGIHPMNTEAFFGQGTRLTVV.

The V gene is TRBV12-3 or TRBV12-4, the J gene TRBJ2-4, with TRBD2 matching 9 bases. The CDR3 spans 17 residues. V gave up 5 bases and J gave up 0 bases; unmatched junction bases: 8. The CDR3 nucleotides read TGTGCCAGCAGTCCGAGTAGCGGGGGCCTAGCCAAAAACATTCAGTACTTC. Protein product: CASSPSSGGLAKNIQYF.

The genes are TRBV27 and TRBJ2-7, with D tentatively TRBD2 (5 bases). The germline V gene has CDR1 MNHEY and CDR2 SMNVEV (reference sequence). V was pared by 0 bases and J by 1 base, with 13 bases between. This CDR3 has 16 amino acids. As DNA, the CDR3 is TGTGCCAGCAGTTTATCCCGGACCGACTATTCCTACGAGCAGTACTTC. Residues: CASSLSRTDYSYEQYF.

The CDR3 here is CATTLAGQGAYNEQFF. DNA of the CDR3: TGTGCCACGACCTTAGCAGGACAGGGTGCCTACAATGAGCAGTTCTTC. The rearrangement links TRBV2 to TRBJ2-1; 8 bases are shared with TRBD1. Trimming at V came to 10 bases and at J to 2 bases, leaving 13 bases not matched to a gene. This CDR3 is built from 16 residues. Germline CDR1 is SNHLY and CDR2 is FYNNEI.

There are a few counts of this clonotype. J is TRBJ2-1 and V is TRBV7-8; tentative D call: TRBD1 (5 bases). The CDR3 loop spans 18 amino acids. The V and J ends lost 5 bases and 0 bases respectively, with 20 bases between them. Looked up from germline, CDR1 is SGHVS and CDR2 is FQNEAQ. The CDR3 protein is CASSQPFGSRGSYNEQFF. The DNA for the CDR3 is TGTGCCAGCAGCCAACCCTTCGGTTCAAGGGGCTCCTACAATGAGCAGTTCTTC.

The chain combines TRBV7-9 with TRBJ2-7; no reliable D call. This CDR3 contains 14 residues. Per germline, CDR1 SEHNR and CDR2 FQNEAQ (reference sequence). V shed 5 bases and J shed 6 bases, with 17 bases lying between them. For the CDR3, the DNA is TGTGCCAGCAGCCCGGTGGGCCCTCGAGGCGAGCAGTACTTC. Protein sequence: CASSPVGPRGEQYF.

This clonotype has only a few counts. V is TRBV27 and J is TRBJ2-1; 11 bases agree with TRBD2. The CDR3 has 16 residues. The germline V gene encodes CDR1 MNHEY and CDR2 SMNVEV (reference sequence). The J segment lost 4 bases and the V segment lost 3 bases, leaving 5 bases of the junction unmatched. For the CDR3, the DNA is TGTGCCAGCAGTTTCGGGATAGCGGGAGGGTACAATGAGCAGTTCTTC. Protein: CASSFGIAGGYNEQFF.

This clonotype showed up just once. The CDR3 does not end in the conserved phenylalanine or tryptophan, so this is likely a read error. The gene calls are TRBV12-5 and TRBJ1-1; no reliable D call. Trimming cost V 1 base and J 8 bases, with 8 bases left between them. Germline values: CDR1 LGHNT, CDR2 FRNRAP. CDR3 length: 12 residues. The chain's CDR3 is CASGLDSQEAFY. The CDR3 DNA sequence: TGTGCTAGTGGTTTGGACAGCCAGGAAGCTTTCTAT.

This clonotype was counted only a few times. The chain has TRBV12-3 or TRBV12-4 and TRBJ2-1; the D is unclear. Trimming left V 2 bases short and J 9 bases short, with 8 bases between. The CDR3 length is 12 residues. CDR3 amino acids: CASSLRVGEQFF. CDR3 sequence (DNA): TGTGCCAGCAGTTTAAGGGTTGGTGAGCAGTTCTTC.

This chain joins TRBV29-1 and TRBJ2-6, with 11 bases lining up with TRBD1. Germline V gene data show CDR1 as SQVTM and CDR2 as ANQGSEA. The V and J ends lost 0 bases and 1 base, in that order; junction bases with no gene match: 8. There are 19 residues in the CDR3. The DNA for the CDR3 is TGCAGCGTTGAAGATCGGTGGACAGGGGGCGGATCTGGGGCCAACGTCCTGACTTTC. It translates to CSVEDRWTGGGSGANVLTF.